This TCR beta chain was sequenced in a study of control samples from healthy donors and cancer patients. Only in-frame clones appear in the TCRdb table, and some are missing; sequencing was by immunoSEQ multiplex PCR. The data contain 100,000 or so clones, around nine tenths of them singletons. The CDR3 has 13 amino acids. Germline trimming cut 5 bases from V and 8 bases from J; bases unmatched to any gene: 6. Germline loops: CDR1 MNHEY, CDR2 SVGAGI. This clonotype was sampled from a man aged 30 to 39 in good health. The source material was blood. This chain uses TRBV6-5 with TRBJ1-1; 9 nucleotides line up with TRBD1. The CDR3 DNA sequence: TGTGCCAGCAGTCAGGGGACAGGGAACGAAGCTTTCTTT. Protein product: CASSQGTGNEAFF.